Included here is one T cell receptor beta chain sequence, with context. Its target is not known. With 5 bases removed from V and 5 bases from J, the gap between germline ends came to 19 bases. Germline V lookup: CDR1 LNHNV, CDR2 YYDKDF (reference sequence). This CDR3 has 16 amino acids. The data were taken from a study of cytomegalovirus exposure and HLA in healthy donors. PCR was performed using 60 Vbeta and 13 Jbeta primers. Clones were sequenced by immunoSEQ multiplex PCR, and TCRdb holds only the in-frame ones, with some missing. The repertoire holds almost 200,000 clones, roughly 80% seen once, with approximately 0.4% in the top ten. Study-wide results and limits: Presence/absence analyses treated sequencing depth as roughly uniform across donors.

Sequenced: PBMCs. This sequence originates from a male donor in good health and CMV-seropositive. V is TRBV15 and J is TRBJ1-5; D remains unclear. CDR3 DNA sequence: TGTGCCACCAGCGGGGTACTAGGTTTACGGGATCAGCCCCAGCATTTT. Its protein product is CATSGVLGLRDQPQHF. Full variable domain (rest looked up from reference TRBV15 and TRBJ1-5): DAMVIQNPRYQVTQFGKPVTLSCSQTLNHNVMYWYQQKSSQAPKLLFHYYDKDFNNEADTPDNFQSRRPNTSFCFLDIRSPGLGDTAMYLCATSGVLGLRDQPQHFGDGTRLSIL.